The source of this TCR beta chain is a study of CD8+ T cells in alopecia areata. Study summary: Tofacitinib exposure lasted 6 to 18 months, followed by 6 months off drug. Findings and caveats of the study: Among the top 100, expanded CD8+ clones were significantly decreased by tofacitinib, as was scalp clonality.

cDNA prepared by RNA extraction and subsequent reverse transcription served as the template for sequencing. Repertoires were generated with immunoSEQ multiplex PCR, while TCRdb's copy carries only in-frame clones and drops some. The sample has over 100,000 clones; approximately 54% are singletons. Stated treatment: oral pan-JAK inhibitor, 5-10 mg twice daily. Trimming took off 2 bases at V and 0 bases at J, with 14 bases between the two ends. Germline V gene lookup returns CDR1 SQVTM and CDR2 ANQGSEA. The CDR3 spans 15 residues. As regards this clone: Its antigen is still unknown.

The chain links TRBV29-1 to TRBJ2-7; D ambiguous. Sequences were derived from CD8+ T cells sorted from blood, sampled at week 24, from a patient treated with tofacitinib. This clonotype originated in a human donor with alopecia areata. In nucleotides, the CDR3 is TGCAGCGTTGAATCGGCAGCCGTCAACTCCTACGAGCAGTACTTC. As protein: CSVESAAVNSYEQYF.